One sample yielded the 10 T cell receptor beta chains listed below, sequenced in a study of blood T cell repertoires in COVID-19. The table came from immunoSEQ multiplex PCR; TCRdb's copy has only in-frame clones and leaves some out. This sample has roughly 200,000 clones, with over 80% found just once. The material sequenced was peripheral blood. The receptors stem from a woman aged 55-70 years with COVID-19, enrolled during active disease.

This clone occurred a few times. In DNA form, the CDR3 reads TGTGCCAGCAGCTTGGGAAAACGGGAAAGGGGGCGCGCAAAACTGTTTTTT. It specifies CASSLGKRERGRAKLFF. The chain employs TRBV5-6 and TRBJ1-4; 7 bases line up with TRBD1. The V gene end was trimmed by 0 bases and the J gene end by 10 bases; junction bases not matched to a gene: 15. Germline values: CDR1 SGHDT, CDR2 YYEEEE. This CDR3 region has 17 residues.

The gene calls are TRBV10-2 and TRBJ2-7, with D unresolved. Germline lookup yields CDR1 WSHSY and CDR2 SAAADI. V lost 6 bases, J lost 3 bases, and 12 bases lay in between. The length of the CDR3 is 13 residues. The CDR3 is CASRGRQLYEQYF. For the CDR3, the DNA is TGCGCCAGCAGGGGTAGACAACTCTACGAGCAGTACTTC.

The rearrangement links TRBV28 to TRBJ1-6; 9 nucleotides match TRBD1. The CDR3 extends over 14 amino acids. The germline V gene encodes CDR1 MDHEN and CDR2 SYDVKM. Unmatched junction bases numbered 2, after V lost 6 bases and J lost 5 bases. The CDR3, as DNA: TGTGCCAGCAGAAGACAGGGGGATAATTCACCCCTCCACTTT. Protein product: CASRRQGDNSPLHF.

The chain carries TRBV7-9 and TRBJ1-6; D not certain. This CDR3 contains 15 residues. The germline V gene has CDR1 SEHNR and CDR2 FQNEAQ (reference sequence). Trimming pared 1 base from V and 0 bases from J, leaving 4 bases between. The CDR3 sequence is CASSLDSSYNSPLHF. Here the CDR3 DNA reads TGTGCCAGCAGCTTAGACAGCTCCTATAATTCACCCCTCCACTTT.

J is TRBJ1-2 and V is TRBV20-1; D gene uncertain. Trimming took 3 bases from V and 4 from J, leaving 12 bases between them. Germline V gives CDR1 DFQATT, CDR2 SNEGSKA (reference sequence). This CDR3 is 13 amino acids long. CDR3 residues: CSASPLLGYGYTF. The CDR3, as DNA: TGCAGTGCTAGTCCCCTCCTAGGCTATGGCTACACCTTC.

CDR3 residues: CASSTSGTVYNEQFF. The CDR3 DNA follows: TGTGCCAGCAGCACTAGCGGGACTGTCTACAATGAGCAGTTCTTC. The chain joins TRBV9 to TRBJ2-1; 10 positions match TRBD2. The CDR3 runs 15 residues. In germline, CDR1 is SGDLS, CDR2 YYNGEE. V gave up 4 bases and J gave up 3 bases; unmatched junction bases: 4.

This clone was counted between two and nine times. The rearrangement links TRBV6-5 to TRBJ2-3, with D perhaps TRBD2 (6 bases). There are 13 residues in the CDR3. The ends were cut back, 7 bases at V and 1 base at J, with 9 bases in the middle. Germline loops: CDR1 MNHEY, CDR2 SVGAGI. DNA of the CDR3: TGTGCCAGCAACGGGGGACGCACAGATACGCAGTATTTT. It translates to CASNGGRTDTQYF.

V is TRBV4-3 and J is TRBJ2-7, with D perhaps TRBD1 (6 bases). CDR1 and CDR2 (germline): LGHNA, YSLEER. The CDR3 loop spans 15 amino acids. The V gene lost 4 bases and the J gene lost 1 base, with 14 bases spanning the gap. CDR3 sequence reads: CASSPHGQGSYEQYF. The CDR3 nucleotides read TGCGCCAGCAGCCCCCACGGGCAGGGGTCCTACGAGCAGTACTTC.

The chain combines TRBV7-3 with TRBJ2-3; D is perhaps TRBD2 (5 bases). This CDR3 comprises 16 residues. V dropped 5 bases and J dropped 0 bases, with 15 bases sitting between them. CDR1 SGHTA and CDR2 FQGTGA come from the germline V gene. The CDR3 coding sequence is TGTGCCAGCAGCCCCACGCTAGCAATAAGCACAGATACGCAGTATTTT. Protein product: CASSPTLAISTDTQYF.

This clone showed up many times. The chain has TRBV7-9 and TRBJ2-7; TRBD1 might be the D (6 bases). Deletions cut 5 bases from V and 2 bases from J, with 16 bases between. This CDR3 has 15 residues. CDR1 and CDR2 from the germline V gene are SEHNR and FQNEAQ (reference sequence). The CDR3 region is CASSPRQDPTYEQYF. For the CDR3, the DNA is TGTGCCAGCAGCCCACGACAGGATCCAACCTACGAGCAGTACTTC.